The table lists the clone carrying this T cell receptor (beta chain) with many counts. Individual cDNA molecules (in the library) carried attached unique molecular identifiers. TCRdb redid the calling of the RACE reads with MiXCR, one entry per CDR3 protein. Among over 11,000 distinct CDR3 sequences listed, approximately 16% were seen once. Regarding time point: patch test 1, 2 weeks after DPC sensitization. Treatment described: therapeutic diphenylcyclopropenone sensitization with weekly scalp DPC. Alopecia patients between 18 and 70 years old and suitable for DPC were used as donors. This entry belongs to a study of human T cells and chemical hapten exposure. V dropped 6 bases and J dropped 0 bases, with 12 bases sitting between them. This CDR3 has 15 residues.

This TCR came from a woman aged 30 to 39 with alopecia areata. Some clones in this sample may be carry-over from other donors' samples. This specimen consisted of whole blood, obtained in connection with sensitization to the hapten diphenylcyclopropenone (DPC). The chain links TRBV12-3 or TRBV12-4 to TRBJ1-3; D is unresolved. The CDR3 is CASSQGPFSGNTIYF. The CDR3 nucleotides read TGTGCCAGCAGCCAAGGTCCCTTCTCTGGAAACACCATATATTTT.